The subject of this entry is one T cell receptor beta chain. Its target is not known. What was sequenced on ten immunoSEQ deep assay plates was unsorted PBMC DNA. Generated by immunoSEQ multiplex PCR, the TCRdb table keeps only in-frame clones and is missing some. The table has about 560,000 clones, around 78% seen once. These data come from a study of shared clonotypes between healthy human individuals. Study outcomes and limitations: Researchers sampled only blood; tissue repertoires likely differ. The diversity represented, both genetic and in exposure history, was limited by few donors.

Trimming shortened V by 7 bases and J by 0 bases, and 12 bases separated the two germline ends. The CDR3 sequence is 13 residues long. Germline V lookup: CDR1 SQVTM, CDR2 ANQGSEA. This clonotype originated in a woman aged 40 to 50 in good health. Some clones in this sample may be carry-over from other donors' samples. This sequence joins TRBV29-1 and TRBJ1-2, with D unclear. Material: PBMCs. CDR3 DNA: TGCAGCGCCGTGGGCACCACTAACTATGGCTACACCTTC. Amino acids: CSAVGTTNYGYTF.